The 15 T cell receptor beta chains below all came from one sample that was sequenced in a study of chemoradiotherapy in HPV16-positive cancers. Sequencing used immunoSEQ multiplex PCR; TCRdb keeps in-frame clones, though not all of them. The sample includes 9,500 to 11,000 clones, over 60% seen only once; the top ten take approximately 15%. The sample was tumor tissue, taken from a patient who underwent chemoradiotherapy. The receptors were gathered from a human donor with HPV-associated anogenital cancer.

The V and J genes are TRBV6-5 and TRBJ1-4, with TRBD1 matching 7 bases. V lost 5 bases and J lost 5; bases outside the gene matches: 8. From germline, CDR1 is MNHEY and CDR2 SVGAGI. This CDR3 contains 15 residues. CDR3 sequence: CASSPQQGLNEKLFF. CDR3 in DNA: TGTGCCAGCAGTCCCCAACAGGGGCTAAATGAAAAACTGTTTTTT.

The chain links TRBV5-1 to TRBJ1-1; possibly TRBD1 for D (6 bases). V lost 0 bases to trimming and J lost 3 bases, with 12 bases between them. The V gene's germline CDR1 is SGHRS and CDR2 YFSETQ. The length of the CDR3 is 15 residues. For the CDR3, the DNA is TGCGCCAGCAGCTTGGTTCGGGGGCTGGACACTGAAGCTTTCTTT. As protein: CASSLVRGLDTEAFF.

This chain links TRBV29-1 with TRBJ1-4; D is possibly TRBD1 (6 bases). The V end lost 5 bases, the J end lost 9 bases, and 13 bases lay between the germline ends. The CDR3 sequence is 12 residues long. The germline V gene has CDR1 SQVTM and CDR2 ANQGSEA. The CDR3 loop is CSVILQGQKLFF. Here the CDR3 DNA reads TGCAGCGTTATCCTCCAGGGGCAAAAACTGTTTTTT.

This chain connects TRBV11-2 to TRBJ2-7, with D tentatively TRBD2 (6 bases). The CDR3 covers 15 residues. The germline V gene encodes CDR1 SGHAT and CDR2 FQNNGV. V lost 1 base, J lost 2 bases, and 12 bases lay in between. CDR3 residues: CASSLVSGSTYEQYF. In DNA form, the CDR3 reads TGTGCCAGCAGCTTAGTTAGCGGATCAACCTACGAGCAGTACTTC.

The V call is TRBV9, the J call TRBJ2-2; D call uncertain. The CDR3 runs to 14 residues. Germline values: CDR1 SGDLS, CDR2 YYNGEE. V was pared by 1 base and J by 1 base, with 5 bases between. CDR3 in DNA: TGTGCCAGCAGCGTATTAGGGAACACCGGGGAGCTGTTTTTT. Residues: CASSVLGNTGELFF.

V is TRBV5-1 and J is TRBJ2-3; the D is unclear. CDR3 length: 13 residues. The V and J ends lost 1 base and 8 bases respectively, with 11 bases between them. CDR1 is SGHRS and CDR2 is YFSETQ in the germline V gene. CDR3 DNA sequence: TGCGCCAGCAGCTTGCCCTCTACTTTTACGCAGTATTTT. Protein sequence: CASSLPSTFTQYF.

The chain couples TRBV28 to TRBJ2-5, with D perhaps matching TRBD1 (5 bases). The J call is in doubt because the DNA end fits TRBJ2-7 better. Germline loops: CDR1 MDHEN, CDR2 SYDVKM. CDR3 length equals 15 residues. The CDR3, as DNA: TGTGCCAGCAAATTTATGAGCGACAGATCCTACGAGCAGTACTTC. It codes for CASKFMSDRSYEQYF.

The chain joins TRBV12-5 to TRBJ1-1; 7 nucleotides agree with TRBD1. The germline CDR1 and CDR2 sequences are LGHNT and FRNRAP. This CDR3 comprises 13 residues. V lost 6 bases, J lost 6 bases, and 7 bases stayed unmatched. CDR3 nucleotides: TGTGCTAGTGGCCCCGACAGGGTCGCTGAAGCTTTCTTT. This gives the protein CASGPDRVAEAFF.

This clone was seen once. The rearrangement links TRBV5-4 to TRBJ1-1, with D uncertain. V was cut by 0 bases and J by 0 bases, with 3 bases left in between. Looked up from germline, CDR1 is SGHNT and CDR2 is YYREEE (reference sequence). CDR3 length: 13 residues. As DNA, the CDR3 is TGTGCCAGCAGCTTGGGTGTGAACACTGAAGCTTTCTTT. This encodes CASSLGVNTEAFF.

The chain carries TRBV7-2 and TRBJ1-5; 7 nucleotides align to TRBD1. Germline values: CDR1 SGHTA, CDR2 FQGNSA. The CDR3 length is 13 residues. V trimming: 3 bases; J trimming: 6 bases; junction bases outside the gene matches: 2. CDR3 sequence: CASSLTGSQPQHF. As DNA, the CDR3 is TGTGCCAGCAGCTTGACAGGGAGTCAGCCCCAGCATTTT. Full variable domain (remainder filled in from reference TRBV7-2 and TRBJ1-5): GAGVSQSPSNKVTEKGKDVELRCDPISGHTALYWYRQSLGQGLEFLIYFQGNSAPDKSGLPSDRFSAERTGGSVSTLTIQRTQQEDSAVYLCASSLTGSQPQHFGDGTRLSIL.

This rearrangement joins TRBV9 to TRBJ1-2; perhaps TRBD1 as D (6 bases). The V gene lost 4 bases and the J gene lost 6 bases, with 25 bases spanning the gap. The CDR3 is 17 amino acids. The germline V gene has CDR1 SGDLS and CDR2 YYNGEE. The CDR3, as DNA: TGTGCCAGCAGCCCGCCCCCCCGGAACGCCGAGGGGGATGGCTACACCTTC. It yields the protein CASSPPPRNAEGDGYTF.

This clone was counted only a few times. V and J are TRBV7-9 and TRBJ2-4; no reliable D call. Trimming took 5 bases from V and 1 from J, leaving 15 bases between them. Germline loops: CDR1 SEHNR, CDR2 FQNEAQ (reference sequence). This CDR3 contains 16 residues. The DNA of the CDR3 is TGTGCCAGCAGCACCGGCCCGGTTGGGGCCAAAAACATTCAGTACTTC. It specifies CASSTGPVGAKNIQYF.

This chain joins TRBV6-1 and TRBJ1-4, with D possibly TRBD1 on 5 matching bases. Germline V CDR1 and CDR2: MNHNS, SASEGT. The CDR3 has 14 amino acids. Trimming pared 3 bases from V and 7 bases from J, leaving 12 bases between. CDR3 bases: TGTGCCAGCAGTGAGGGGGGGAGGAGTGAAAAACTGTTTTTT. The encoded protein is CASSEGGRSEKLFF.

J is TRBJ1-2 and V is TRBV18; 7 bases map to TRBD1. The CDR3 extends over 14 amino acids. Trimming removed 2 bases from V and 7 bases from J; junction bases left unmatched: 7. CDR1 and CDR2 (germline): KGHSH, LQKENI. This chain's CDR3 is CASSPRQGTGGYTF. CDR3 DNA sequence: TGTGCCAGCTCACCAAGACAGGGAACGGGTGGCTACACCTTC.

Only one count was recorded for this clone. This chain joins TRBV9 and TRBJ1-2, with D hard to call. The CDR3 has 15 residues. V was trimmed by 0 bases and J by 0 bases, leaving 9 bases between them. Germline assignment: CDR1 SGDLS and CDR2 YYNGEE. The CDR3 DNA reads TGTGCCAGCAGCGTAGGTGGAGTAGCTAACTATGGCTACACCTTC. Its translation: CASSVGGVANYGYTF.